These 15 T cell receptor beta chains originate from one sample sequenced in a study of CD8 T cells in ankylosing spondylitis. Findings and limits, study-wide: Seven to nine highly homologous variants made up a TCR beta motif, and this motif appeared characteristic of ankylosing spondylitis blood.

These receptors' antigens are unknown. TCRdb re-analysed the 5' RACE reads in MiXCR, keeping a single row per CDR3 protein. Of 400,000 or so distinct CDR3 sequences in the sample, roughly 26% were seen once. The sample consisted of blood, either unsorted or a sorted T cell fraction (not recorded which). These receptors all stem from a male donor with ankylosing spondylitis.

This clonotype has only one observation. This chain joins TRBV2 and TRBJ2-4; D gene unclear. Germline CDR1 reads SNHLY; CDR2 reads FYNNEI. This CDR3 region has 13 residues. Trimming stripped 7 bases from V and 0 bases from J, with 7 bases between. CDR3 DNA sequence: TGTGCCAGCATCCGCGGAGCCAAAAACATTCAGTACTTC. Its translation: CASIRGAKNIQYF.

This clonotype was counted between two and nine times. This sequence joins TRBV5-6 and TRBJ2-7; D may be TRBD1 or TRBD2 (5 bases each). This CDR3 spans 13 amino acids. Germline lookup yields CDR1 SGHDT and CDR2 YYEEEE. The V and J ends lost 5 bases and 2 bases respectively, with 11 bases between them. CDR3 bases: TGTGCCAGCAGTCGGGGACCGCCCTACGAGCAGTACTTC. Translated: CASSRGPPYEQYF. Combining the CDR3 with reference TRBV5-6 and TRBJ2-7 gives the whole variable domain DAGVTQSPTHLIKTRGQQVTLRCSPKSGHDTVSWYQQALGQGPQFIFQYYEEEERQRGNFPDRFSGHQFPNYSSELNVNALLLGDSALYLCASSRGPPYEQYFGPGTRLTVT.

J is TRBJ1-2 and V is TRBV30; unclear D gene. The V end lost 1 base, the J end lost 8 bases, and 11 bases lay between the germline ends. Germline CDR1 GTSNPN, CDR2 SVGIG (reference sequence). The CDR3 extends over 12 amino acids. This CDR3 is CAWSASLGGYTF. Here the CDR3 DNA reads TGTGCCTGGAGTGCGTCTCTTGGGGGCTACACCTTC. Full variable domain (rest looked up from reference TRBV30 and TRBJ1-2): SQTIHQWPATLVQPVGSPLSLECTVEGTSNPNLYWYRQAAGRGLQLLFYSVGIGQISSEVPQNLSASRPQDRQFILSSKKLLLSDSGFYLCAWSASLGGYTFGSGTRLTVV.

This clonotype was recorded at least ten times. The chain has TRBV7-9 and TRBJ1-6, with TRBD1 as a possible D gene (6 bases). The V and J ends lost 3 bases and 7 bases respectively, with 10 bases between them. Germline V gene sequence: CDR1 SEHNR, CDR2 FQNEAQ (reference sequence). The CDR3 is 14 amino acids. CDR3 DNA: TGTGCCAGCAGCTTGGACAGCCGAAATTCACCCCTCCACTTT. It yields the protein CASSLDSRNSPLHF.

This clonotype was counted between two and nine times. J is TRBJ2-1 and V is TRBV15; 8 bases are a match to TRBD2. Germline CDR1 and CDR2: LNHNV and YYDKDF (reference sequence). The V gene end was trimmed by 1 base and the J gene end by 8 bases; junction bases not matched to a gene: 7. This CDR3 has 15 residues. The CDR3 region is CATSRVSGSGDEQFF. The CDR3 DNA sequence: TGTGCCACCAGCAGAGTTAGCGGTAGCGGGGATGAGCAGTTCTTC.

In its sample, this clonotype was seen a few times. The rearrangement joins TRBV5-1 to TRBJ2-3; 9 nucleotides agree with TRBD2. J was trimmed by 7 bases and V by 7 bases; bases with no gene match: 1. Germline V gene data show CDR1 as SGHRS and CDR2 as YFSETQ. The CDR3 length is 11 residues. CDR3 DNA: TGCGCCAGCGGACTAGCGTATACGCAGTATTTT. Translation: CASGLAYTQYF.

CDR3 amino acids: CSAGTSGKNIQYF. The CDR3 DNA is TGCAGTGCTGGGACTAGCGGAAAAAACATTCAGTACTTC. The chain couples TRBV20-1 to TRBJ2-4, with 11 nucleotides matching TRBD2. Germline trimming cut 5 bases from V and 4 bases from J; bases unmatched to any gene: 1. CDR3 size: 13 residues. Germline CDR1 reads DFQATT; CDR2 reads SNEGSKA (reference sequence).

V and J are TRBV7-2 and TRBJ2-1; 8 bases are a match to TRBD2. The J segment lost 4 bases and the V segment lost 5 bases, leaving 7 bases of the junction unmatched. The germline V gene encodes CDR1 SGHTA and CDR2 FQGNSA. The CDR3 has 15 residues. CDR3 in amino acids: CASSQGTSRYNEQFF. The CDR3 DNA reads as TGTGCCAGCAGCCAGGGGACTAGTCGGTACAATGAGCAGTTCTTC.

In this sample, this clonotype turned up a few times. V usage is TRBV29-1 and J usage is TRBJ2-1; weak D call: TRBD1 (6 bases). Trimming took 0 bases from V and 5 from J, leaving 14 bases between them. The CDR3 length is 15 residues. Germline V gene lookup returns CDR1 SQVTM and CDR2 ANQGSEA. The CDR3 reads CSVEDWQGIDNEQFF. CDR3 nucleotides: TGCAGCGTTGAAGATTGGCAGGGGATCGACAATGAGCAGTTCTTC.

V is TRBV11-2 and J is TRBJ2-3, with a tentative D call TRBD1 (5 bases). CDR3 length equals 15 residues. Germline assignment: CDR1 SGHAT and CDR2 FQNNGV. Trimming removed 0 bases at V and 0 bases at J, with 7 bases between. CDR3 bases: TGTGCCAGCAGCTTAGATCAGGGAAGCACAGATACGCAGTATTTT. Translated: CASSLDQGSTDTQYF.

This clonotype was recorded a few times. This chain links TRBV10-2 with TRBJ1-2; no firm D call. Per the germline V gene, CDR1 is WSHSY and CDR2 is SAAADI. The CDR3 extends over 13 amino acids. The V end lost 6 bases, the J end lost 8 bases, and 16 bases lay between the germline ends. CDR3 residues: CASRAETSVGYTF. The CDR3 DNA follows: TGCGCCAGCAGAGCCGAGACATCGGTGGGCTACACCTTC.

The rearrangement joins TRBV12-3 or TRBV12-4 to TRBJ1-1; possibly TRBD1 for D (5 bases). The length of the CDR3 is 13 residues. V gave up 5 bases and J gave up 3 bases, with 10 bases separating them. CDR3 region: CASSRIGDTEAFF. DNA for the CDR3: TGTGCCAGCAGTCGGATAGGGGACACTGAAGCTTTCTTT.

The V call is TRBV7-9, the J call TRBJ1-6; D is undetermined. Trimming pared 4 bases from V and 9 bases from J, leaving 13 bases between. The CDR3 contains 14 residues. The germline V gene has CDR1 SEHNR and CDR2 FQNEAQ (reference sequence). This CDR3 is CASSSTRVGSPLHF. The CDR3 DNA follows: TGTGCCAGCAGCTCGACCCGGGTGGGTTCACCCCTCCACTTT.

This clonotype was found a few times. This sequence joins TRBV10-3 and TRBJ2-1, with 10 bases that match TRBD2. The ends lost 0 bases at V and 5 bases at J; junction bases unmatched: 4. This CDR3 has 16 residues. CDR1 and CDR2 from the germline V gene are ENHRY and SYGVKD. As DNA, the CDR3 is TGTGCCATCAGTGAGTCGGGCCTAGCGGGGGACAATGAGCAGTTCTTC. Its translation: CAISESGLAGDNEQFF.

J is TRBJ2-1 and V is TRBV5-1, with TRBD2 matching 9 bases. Germline V gene data show CDR1 as SGHRS and CDR2 as YFSETQ. CDR3 length equals 14 residues. Trimming removed 3 bases from V and 6 bases from J; junction bases left unmatched: 4. The CDR3 here is CASSYVSGSNEQFF. The CDR3 DNA reads as TGCGCCAGCAGCTATGTTAGCGGGAGCAATGAGCAGTTCTTC.